A single sample is the source of the 7 T cell receptor beta chains below, sequenced in a study of cytotoxic CD8 clonotypes in ibrutinib-treated CLL. Measured with immunoSEQ multiplex PCR; TCRdb has only the in-frame clones, and not every one. This table holds just under 70,000 clones, roughly two thirds found once. The source material was PBMCs, sampled after 12 months of ibrutinib treatment. The receptors originated from a human donor with chronic lymphocytic leukemia.

This clone was seen only a few times. This chain uses TRBV19 with TRBJ1-1; unclear D gene. The CDR3 runs 13 residues. Trimming removed 6 bases at V and 1 base at J, with 9 bases between. Germline V gene sequence: CDR1 LNHDA, CDR2 SQIVND (reference sequence). The CDR3 reads CASSQDPNTEAFF. Here the CDR3 DNA reads TGTGCCAGTAGCCAAGACCCGAACACTGAAGCTTTCTTT.

This clone is a singleton in its sample. The J gene is TRBJ2-7, the V gene TRBV7-9, with 9 bases lining up with TRBD1. The junction had 11 bases not matched to a gene; V was cut back by 4 bases and J by 7 bases. CDR3 length: 15 amino acids. CDR1 and CDR2 (germline): SEHNR, FQNEAQ (reference sequence). The CDR3 coding sequence is TGTGCCAGCAGCTCCTGGACAGGGGTCGTGAAGGAGCAGTACTTC. Translation gives CASSSWTGVVKEQYF.

This chain links TRBV20-1 with TRBJ1-1; no definite D call. Trimming removed 7 bases from V and 1 base from J, with 7 bases in between. The CDR3 loop spans 11 amino acids. Germline V CDR1 and CDR2: DFQATT, SNEGSKA (reference sequence). The CDR3 DNA is TGCAGTGTAATCAAGAACACTGAAGCTTTCTTT. Protein sequence: CSVIKNTEAFF.

In its sample, this clone was seen a few times. The V and J genes are TRBV7-3 and TRBJ2-1; D is perhaps TRBD2 (5 bases). The V end was cut by 5 bases, the J end by 0 bases, with 11 bases between. CDR3 size: 15 residues. Germline CDR1 SGHTA, CDR2 FQGTGA. CDR3 residues: CASSPQAVSYNEQFF. Written as DNA, the CDR3 is TGTGCCAGCAGCCCCCAAGCGGTCTCCTACAATGAGCAGTTCTTC.

This chain joins TRBV7-2 and TRBJ1-5, with 9 bases fitting TRBD1. CDR3 length: 16 residues. The J segment lost 4 bases and the V segment lost 5 bases, leaving 9 bases of the junction unmatched. Per the germline V gene, CDR1 is SGHTA and CDR2 is FQGNSA. CDR3 in amino acids: CASSQRTGVRNQPQHF. The DNA for the CDR3 is TGTGCCAGCAGCCAACGGACAGGGGTAAGGAATCAGCCCCAGCATTTT.

CDR3 bases: TGTGCCAGCAGCGTAGCCGGACAGTCTGGAAACACCATATATTTT. Residues: CASSVAGQSGNTIYF. The chain has TRBV9 and TRBJ1-3; possible D gene TRBD1, 6 bases. This CDR3 comprises 15 residues. The V gene's germline CDR1 is SGDLS and CDR2 YYNGEE. The ends were cut back, 0 bases at V and 1 base at J, with 8 bases in the middle.

This clone has just a few counts. The chain joins TRBV7-2 to TRBJ2-2; perhaps TRBD1 as D (6 bases). The germline CDR1 and CDR2 sequences are SGHTA and FQGNSA. CDR3 length: 14 amino acids. The germline V and J ends were trimmed by 1 base and 7 bases, with 10 bases remaining between them. The CDR3 reads CASSLDRAGGELFF. The DNA of the CDR3 is TGTGCCAGCAGCTTAGACAGGGCGGGCGGGGAGCTGTTTTTT.